This TCR beta chain was sequenced during a study of CD8+CD57+ T cells in acquired aplastic anemia. Study as a whole: An average of roughly 3 ug of DNA was obtained from sorted CD4+ and CD8+ cells. Healthy donor sequencing depth: roughly 10 million CD4+, 11 million to 14 million CD8+ reads.

Genomic DNA, serving as template, underwent TCR beta VDJ and CDR3 profiling. TCRdb reanalysed the reads using MiXCR and keeps one entry per CDR3 protein. The sample has under 200,000 distinct CDR3 sequences; 55% to 70% are singletons. Trimming left V 3 bases short and J 0 bases short, with 7 bases between. This CDR3 region has 13 residues. Germline V lookup: CDR1 SQVTM, CDR2 ANQGSEA. The V gene is TRBV29-1, the J gene TRBJ2-3; no definite D call. The sequenced sample consisted of sorted CD4+, CD8+, or CD8+CD57+ T cells (not recorded which) from PBMCs. The sequence was collected from a human donor in good health. The CDR3 loop reads CSVDQRSTDTQYF. Written as DNA, the CDR3 is TGCAGCGTTGATCAGAGAAGCACAGATACGCAGTATTTT.